These 17 T cell receptor beta chains share one sample of origin, sequenced in a study of control samples from healthy donors and cancer patients. Libraries were prepared by immunoSEQ multiplex PCR; TCRdb keeps only in-frame clonotypes and omits some of them. The data contain some 150,000 clones, 91% of them singletons. Sequencing input: blood. All receptors come from a woman in her twenties or thirties in good health.

The genes are TRBV7-2 and TRBJ1-5, with a possible D match to TRBD1 (6 bases). V lost 2 bases and J lost 1, with 12 bases in between. The CDR3 runs to 16 residues. Germline assignment: CDR1 SGHTA and CDR2 FQGNSA. The CDR3 loop reads CASSLTGTSSNQPQHF. The CDR3 DNA follows: TGTGCCAGCAGCTTAACCGGGACATCGAGCAATCAGCCCCAGCATTTT. The full variable domain, its missing parts supplied by reference TRBV7-2 and TRBJ1-5, is GAGVSQSPSNKVTEKGKDVELRCDPISGHTALYWYRQSLGQGLEFLIYFQGNSAPDKSGLPSDRFSAERTGGSVSTLTIQRTQQEDSAVYLCASSLTGTSSNQPQHFGDGTRLSIL.

The chain has TRBV18 and TRBJ1-2, with 11 nucleotides matching TRBD1. Trimming took 3 bases from V and 5 from J; bases not matched to a gene: 2. CDR1 and CDR2 from the germline V gene are KGHSH and LQKENI. This CDR3 is built from 14 residues. The CDR3 DNA is TGTGCCAGCTCACCCGGGGACAGGGGGTATGGCTACACCTTC. This sequence encodes CASSPGDRGYGYTF. The whole variable domain, filled in from reference TRBV18 and TRBJ1-2, reads NAGVMQNPRHLVRRRGQEARLRCSPMKGHSHVYWYRQLPEEGLKFMVYLQKENIIDESGMPKERFSAEFPKEGPSILRIQQVVRGDSAAYFCASSPGDRGYGYTFGSGTRLTVV.

The chain joins TRBV7-7 to TRBJ2-1, with D perhaps TRBD1 (6 bases). From germline, CDR1 is SSHAT and CDR2 FNYEAQ (reference sequence). The length of the CDR3 is 16 residues. Between the trimmed V and J ends, which lost 1 base and 6 bases, there was a span of 16 bases. DNA of the CDR3: TGTGCCAGCAGCTTAGTGGGCAGGGGCGCAGGCAATGAGCAGTTCTTC. It is translated as CASSLVGRGAGNEQFF.

This chain uses TRBV24-1 with TRBJ2-7, with D uncertain. The CDR3 spans 12 residues. The V gene's germline CDR1 is KGHDR and CDR2 SFDVKD. V lost 5 bases and J 1 base, leaving 5 bases between the germline ends. The chain's CDR3 is CATSAGSYEQYF. The CDR3 nucleotides are TGTGCCACCAGTGCTGGTTCCTACGAGCAGTACTTC.

This clone was seen just once. This sequence joins TRBV6-4 and TRBJ1-1, with a tentative D call TRBD1 (6 bases). V dropped 2 bases and J dropped 9 bases, with 10 bases sitting between them. Per germline, CDR1 MRHNA and CDR2 SNTAGT. This CDR3 comprises 12 residues. For the CDR3, the DNA is TGTGCCAGCAGTGACCTACAGGGCCAAGCTTTCTTT. Translation: CASSDLQGQAFF.

The chain has TRBV5-8 and TRBJ2-5, with TRBD2 identical over 8 bases. CDR3 length: 15 residues. Looked up from germline, CDR1 is SGHTS and CDR2 is YDEGEE. The trim removed 4 bases at V and 4 bases at J, leaving 9 bases unmatched. The CDR3 spells CASSIGPSGGETQYF. The CDR3 region has the DNA TGTGCCAGCAGCATTGGACCGAGCGGGGGAGAGACCCAGTACTTC.

About this clone itself: At the DNA level, this CDR3 is encoded by other sequences in the same sample as well. The chain joins TRBV5-6 to TRBJ1-3; D is uncertain. V was shortened by 0 bases and J by 3 bases, with 1 base between the two germline ends. This CDR3 has 12 residues. Germline assignment: CDR1 SGHDT and CDR2 YYEEEE. The CDR3, as DNA: TGTGCCAGCAGCTTGGGTGGAAACACCATATATTTT. This gives the protein CASSLGGNTIYF.

The chain recombines TRBV4-1 with TRBJ2-7; 9 positions agree with TRBD2. From germline, CDR1 is MGHRA and CDR2 YSYEKL. CDR3 length: 16 amino acids. V lost 4 bases to trimming and J lost 0 bases; unmatched junction nucleotides: 7. CDR3 sequence (DNA): TGCGCCAGCAGCCGCCCGACTAGCGGAACCTCCTACGAGCAGTACTTC. Amino acids: CASSRPTSGTSYEQYF.

The chain carries TRBV19 and TRBJ1-1; no firm D call. Per the germline V gene, CDR1 is LNHDA and CDR2 is SQIVND (reference sequence). The V end lost 7 bases, the J end lost 0 bases, and 15 bases lay between the germline ends. The CDR3 has 15 residues. CDR3 DNA: TGTGCCAGTAAAGACACGCCGGCTATGAACACTGAAGCTTTCTTT. As protein: CASKDTPAMNTEAFF.

The rearrangement links TRBV11-2 to TRBJ1-1, with unresolved D. V lost 3 bases and J 4 bases, leaving 12 bases between the germline ends. Germline V gene sequence: CDR1 SGHAT, CDR2 FQNNGV. This CDR3 contains 14 residues. Here the CDR3 reads CASSFGHRGTEAFF. CDR3 sequence (DNA): TGTGCCAGCAGCTTTGGGCATCGGGGCACTGAAGCTTTCTTT.

V is TRBV6-4 and J is TRBJ2-7; D might be TRBD1 (6 bases). Trimming stripped 0 bases from V and 1 base from J, with 13 bases between. Germline V gene sequence: CDR1 MRHNA, CDR2 SNTAGT. This CDR3 has 16 amino acids. The CDR3 bases are TGTGCCAGCAGTGACTCGATCGGGACACCTTCCTACGAGCAGTACTTC. Protein product: CASSDSIGTPSYEQYF.

V gene TRBV7-3 combines with J gene TRBJ2-2; D uncertain. The CDR3 has 16 residues. The ends were cut back, 1 base at V and 1 base at J, with 10 bases in the middle. Germline loops: CDR1 SGHTA, CDR2 FQGTGA. In DNA, the CDR3 is TGTGCCAGCAGCTTAATCCTGACTCGGAACACCGGGGAGCTGTTTTTT. Its protein is CASSLILTRNTGELFF.

The chain uses TRBV11-2 and TRBJ2-2, with TRBD2 matching over 9 bases. The CDR3 is 13 amino acids. Losses at the gene ends were 5 bases for V and 11 bases for J; bases not matched to a gene: 6. The germline V gene has CDR1 SGHAT and CDR2 FQNNGV. The CDR3 bases are TGTGCCAGCAGCCGACAAGGGACTAGCGAGCTGTTTTTT. Its protein is CASSRQGTSELFF.

A remark on this clone: Within the sample, other DNA sequences also encode this same CDR3. The chain links TRBV6-4 to TRBJ2-3, with 7 bases aligning to TRBD2. From germline, CDR1 is MRHNA and CDR2 SNTAGT. Trimming at V came to 3 bases and at J to 3 bases, leaving 6 bases not matched to a gene. CDR3 length: 15 residues. The CDR3 spells CASSESGGGTDTQYF. As DNA, the CDR3 is TGTGCCAGCAGTGAGTCGGGAGGCGGTACAGATACGCAGTATTTT.

CDR3 nucleotide sequence: TGTGCCAGCAGTCAACAGGGCCTCTATGGCTACACCTTC. Its protein product is CASSQQGLYGYTF. This sequence joins TRBV7-3 and TRBJ1-2, with D possibly TRBD1 on 6 matching bases. With 6 bases removed from V and 4 bases from J, the gap between germline ends came to 12 bases. The V gene's germline CDR1 is SGHTA and CDR2 FQGTGA. This CDR3 is 13 amino acids long.

The CDR3 loop reads CASRERTSGRNTGELFF. In DNA, the CDR3 is TGTGCCAGCAGGGAACGGACTAGCGGGAGGAACACCGGGGAGCTGTTTTTT. The chain recombines TRBV6-1 with TRBJ2-2; 13 nucleotides agree with TRBD2. V gave up 6 bases and J gave up 1 base; unmatched junction bases: 5. The CDR3 length is 17 residues. The germline gives CDR1 MNHNS, CDR2 SASEGT.

The chain combines TRBV2 with TRBJ2-7, with 7 positions matching TRBD1. Germline V gives CDR1 SNHLY, CDR2 FYNNEI. The CDR3 is made up of 15 amino acids. The V segment lost 5 bases and the J segment 3 bases; nucleotides outside the gene matches: 10. CDR3 region: CASSRRGQGGYEQYF. CDR3 bases: TGTGCCAGCAGTAGAAGGGGGCAGGGCGGCTACGAGCAGTACTTC.